Listed below are T cell receptor beta chains from one sample, sequenced in a study of blood T cell repertoires in COVID-19. Profiling relied on immunoSEQ multiplex PCR, and the TCRdb table lists in-frame clones only, not all of them. This repertoire shows around 50,000 clones, about 85% found once; its top ten account for roughly 4.3%. The specimen was peripheral blood. These receptors all come from a man aged 35-49 years with active COVID-19. Each CDR3 is given with its conserved first and last residue. The D gene is left open where the match is weak. Not all rows give a size; the values are once, few, many and, for expanded clones, a class.

>-|TRBV10-2|TRBJ2-3|TRBD2
TGCGCCAGCAGGTTGACTAGCGGGAGCACAGATACGCAGTATTTT
CASRLTSGSTDTQYF
>-|TRBV27|TRBJ2-7|TRBD1
TGTGCCAGCAGTTTCCGGGACAGGGGTTACGAGCAGTACTTC
CASSFRDRGYEQYF
>-|TRBV21-1|TRBJ1-2|-
TGTGCCAGCAGCAACAGCGTCCTACCGTCTCTCCGGGGACACCACTATGGCTACACCTTC
CASSNSVLPSLRGHHYGYTF
>-|TRBV6-5|TRBJ2-7|TRBD1
TGTGCCAGCAGGAGGGGACAGGGATCAAGGCAGTACTTC
CASRRGQGSRQYF
>few|TRBV5-5|TRBJ2-7|-
TGTGCCAGCAGCTTGGCTTCATCGGGAAACGAGCAGTACTTC
CASSLASSGNEQYF
>-|TRBV30|TRBJ2-1|-
TGTGCCTGGAGTAGTGTAATCGGCGGCCCCAGTGAGCAGTTCTTC
CAWSSVIGGPSEQFF
>-|TRBV7-9|TRBJ1-1|TRBD1
TGTGCCAGCAGCGCTAGAGGACAGGGGAACACTGAAGCTTTCTTT
CASSARGQGNTEAFF
>once|TRBV2|TRBJ1-3|TRBD1
TGTGCCATCGACAGGGACAGCTCTGGAAACACCATATATTTT
CAIDRDSSGNTIYF
>-|TRBV5-1|TRBJ2-3|TRBD1
TGCGCCAGCAGAACCGGACAGGGCACAGATACGCAGTATTTT
CASRTGQGTDTQYF
>-|TRBV28|TRBJ2-3|-
TGTGCCAGCAGTTTAGGCAGGGTGGTAGATACGCAGTATTTT
CASSLGRVVDTQYF
>-|TRBV19|TRBJ1-4|-
TGTGCCAGCTCGGATCAGGGCCACGAAAAACTGTTTTTT
CASSDQGHEKLFF
>few|TRBV27|TRBJ2-7|TRBD2
TGTGCCAGCAGTTATCGCGGGAGAAGCAGCTACGAGCAGTACTTC
CASSYRGRSSYEQYF
>few|TRBV18|TRBJ2-3|TRBD1
TGTGCCAGCTCACCCACAGGGGGCGTAGGCACAGATACGCAGTATTTT
CASSPTGGVGTDTQYF
>few|TRBV19|TRBJ2-7|-
TGTGCCAGTAGTATAGAAGGCGGTTACGAGCAGTACTTC
CASSIEGGYEQYF
>-|TRBV27|TRBJ1-1|TRBD1
TGTGCCAGCAGGCTACAGGGGCGTGTGAACACTGAAGCTTTCTTT
CASRLQGRVNTEAFF
>few|TRBV6-4|TRBJ1-5|TRBD1
TGTGCCAGCAGTGACTCGACAGGGGGCAATCAGCCCCAGCATTTT
CASSDSTGGNQPQHF
>-|TRBV7-7|TRBJ2-5|TRBD2
TGTGCCAGCAGCTTTTTCGGCCCGTTAGCGGGAGGGATCGAGACCCAGTACTTC
CASSFFGPLAGGIETQYF
>-|TRBV27|TRBJ1-2|-
TGTGCCAGCAGTTCAGGGTATGGCTACACCTTC
CASSSGYGYTF
>-|TRBV5-1|TRBJ2-7|TRBD2
TGCGCCAGCAGCTGGACGGGGGGGAGTTACGAGCAGTACTTC
CASSWTGGSYEQYF
>once|TRBV13|TRBJ2-7|TRBD1
TGTGCCAGCAGCCCAGGGGGCTCCCCGTACGAGCAGTACTTC
CASSPGGSPYEQYF
>-|TRBV28|TRBJ1-2|TRBD1
TGTGCCAGCAACGAACAGGGGGACTATGGCTACACCTTC
CASNEQGDYGYTF
>-|TRBV5-6|TRBJ2-7|-
TGTGCCAGCAGCCGCGGGGCGGTATTCTACGAGCAGTACTTC
CASSRGAVFYEQYF
>-|TRBV10-1|TRBJ2-1|TRBD2
TGCGCCAGCAGTGCAGTAGCGGGAGGGAATGAGCAGTTCTTC
CASSAVAGGNEQFF
>-|TRBV7-9|TRBJ1-2|-
TGTGCCAGCAGCTTATTTTCGTTATTGGGCTACACCTTC
CASSLFSLLGYTF
>-|TRBV9|TRBJ1-1|-
TGTGCCAGCAGTCCCGGCCGGGGCACTGAAGCTTTCTTT
CASSPGRGTEAFF